Listed here is a single TCR beta chain. Per the study methods: Counts of nucleated cells, estimated from reference gene primer amplification, were obtained. Clones were read by immunoSEQ multiplex PCR, and TCRdb kept only the in-frame ones, dropping some. That table furnishes V, J and clone size, whereas the DNA furnished D and trimming. The table records roughly 250,000 clones, about 90% of them present only once. Enrollment of patients from Seattle took place during active infection, with longitudinal follow-up. This record belongs to a study of blood T cell repertoires in COVID-19. Overall study context: T cells, B-cell-depleted T cells, or PBMCs provided the cDNA or gDNA that served as material.

Germline CDR1 and CDR2: SQVTM and ANQGSEA. The CDR3 contains 12 residues. V was pared by 6 bases and J by 6 bases, with 11 bases between. The chain carries TRBV29-1 and TRBJ1-4; D is undetermined. The specimen was peripheral blood. The TCR sequence derives from a man aged 30-40 years with COVID-19, enrolled during active disease. The CDR3 nucleotides are TGCAGCGTCCGTAGCTGGGATGAAAAACTGTTTTTT. Its protein is CSVRSWDEKLFF.